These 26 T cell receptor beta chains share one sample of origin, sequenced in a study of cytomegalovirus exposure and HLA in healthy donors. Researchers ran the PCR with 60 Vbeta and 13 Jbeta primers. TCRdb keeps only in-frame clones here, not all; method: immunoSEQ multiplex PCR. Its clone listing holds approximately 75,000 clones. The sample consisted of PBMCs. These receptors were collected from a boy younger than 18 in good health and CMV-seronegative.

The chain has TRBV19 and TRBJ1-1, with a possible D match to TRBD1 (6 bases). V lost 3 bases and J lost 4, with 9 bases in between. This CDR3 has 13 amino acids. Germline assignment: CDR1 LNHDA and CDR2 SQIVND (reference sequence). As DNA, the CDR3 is TGTGCCAGTAGTATCGCAGGGGCCACTGAAGCTTTCTTT. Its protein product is CASSIAGATEAFF.

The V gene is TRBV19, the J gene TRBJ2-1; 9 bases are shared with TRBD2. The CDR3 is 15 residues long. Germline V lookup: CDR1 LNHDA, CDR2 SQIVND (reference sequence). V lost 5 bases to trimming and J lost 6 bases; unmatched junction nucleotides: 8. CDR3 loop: CASSFGGRAFNEQFF. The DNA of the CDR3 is TGTGCCAGTAGTTTCGGCGGGAGGGCCTTCAATGAGCAGTTCTTC.

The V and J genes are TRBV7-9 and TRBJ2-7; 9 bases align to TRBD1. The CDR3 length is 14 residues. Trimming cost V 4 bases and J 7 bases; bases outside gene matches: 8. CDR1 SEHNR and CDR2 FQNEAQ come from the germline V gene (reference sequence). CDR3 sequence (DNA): TGTGCCAGCAGCTCGACGGGACAGGGCATGGAGCAGTACTTC. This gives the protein CASSSTGQGMEQYF. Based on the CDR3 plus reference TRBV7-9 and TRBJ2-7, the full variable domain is DTGVSQNPRHKITKRGQNVTFRCDPISEHNRLYWYRQTLGQGPEFLTYFQNEAQLEKSRLLSDRFSAERPKGSFSTLEIQRTEQGDSAMYLCASSSTGQGMEQYFGPGTRLTVT.

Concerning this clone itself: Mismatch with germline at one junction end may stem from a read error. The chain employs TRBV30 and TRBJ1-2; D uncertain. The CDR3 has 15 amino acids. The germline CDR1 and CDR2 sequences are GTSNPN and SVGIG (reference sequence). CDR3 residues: CAGSTIPRGPYGYTF. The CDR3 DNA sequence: TGTGCCGGGAGTACGATACCGCGGGGTCCCTATGGCTACACCTTC. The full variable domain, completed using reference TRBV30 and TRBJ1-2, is SQTIHQWPATLVQPVGSPLSLECTVEGTSNPNLYWYRQAAGRGLQLLFYSVGIGQISSEVPQNLSASRPQDRQFILSSKKLLLSDSGFYLCAGSTIPRGPYGYTFGSGTRLTVV.

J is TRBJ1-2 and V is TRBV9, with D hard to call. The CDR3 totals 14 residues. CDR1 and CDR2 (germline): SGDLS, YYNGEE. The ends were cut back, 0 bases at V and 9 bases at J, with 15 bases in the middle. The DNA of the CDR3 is TGTGCCAGCAGCGTAGACCGGTCAACAGATAGCTACACCTTC. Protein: CASSVDRSTDSYTF.

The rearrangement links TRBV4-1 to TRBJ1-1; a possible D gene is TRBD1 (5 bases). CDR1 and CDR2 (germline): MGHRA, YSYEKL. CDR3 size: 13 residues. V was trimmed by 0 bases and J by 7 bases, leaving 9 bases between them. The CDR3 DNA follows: TGCGCCAGCAGCCAAGACACAGGCCGTGAAGCTTTCTTT. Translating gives CASSQDTGREAFF.

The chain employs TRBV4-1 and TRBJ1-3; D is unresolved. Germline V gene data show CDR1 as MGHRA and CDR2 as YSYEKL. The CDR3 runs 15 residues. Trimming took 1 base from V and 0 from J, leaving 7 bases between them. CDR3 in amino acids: CASSQVGSSGNTIYF. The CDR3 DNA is TGCGCCAGCAGCCAAGTGGGGAGCTCTGGAAACACCATATATTTT.

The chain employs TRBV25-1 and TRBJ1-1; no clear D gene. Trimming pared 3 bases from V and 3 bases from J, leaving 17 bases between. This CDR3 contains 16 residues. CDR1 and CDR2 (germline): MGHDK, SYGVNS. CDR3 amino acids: CASSDRRVGRYTEAFF. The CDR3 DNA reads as TGTGCCAGCAGTGATCGGCGGGTGGGGAGATACACTGAAGCTTTCTTT.

This CDR3 is CASSQGRRMGTEAFF. In nucleotides, the CDR3 is TGCGCCAGCAGCCAAGGTCGCAGGATGGGCACTGAAGCTTTCTTT. The chain uses TRBV4-1 and TRBJ1-1; D not resolved. CDR3 length: 15 amino acids. V dropped 1 base and J dropped 4 bases, with 13 bases sitting between them. Germline lookup yields CDR1 MGHRA and CDR2 YSYEKL.

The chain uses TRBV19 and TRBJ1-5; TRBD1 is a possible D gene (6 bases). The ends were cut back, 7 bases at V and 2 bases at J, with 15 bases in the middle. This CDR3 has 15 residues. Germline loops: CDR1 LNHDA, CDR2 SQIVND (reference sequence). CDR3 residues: CASIGGGFGNQPQHF. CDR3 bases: TGTGCCAGTATTGGGGGGGGCTTCGGCAATCAGCCCCAGCATTTT.

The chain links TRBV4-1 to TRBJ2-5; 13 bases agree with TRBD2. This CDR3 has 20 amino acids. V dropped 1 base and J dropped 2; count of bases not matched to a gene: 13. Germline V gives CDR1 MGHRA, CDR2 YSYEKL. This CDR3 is CASSQVAGLAGVGGQETQYF. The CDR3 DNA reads TGCGCCAGCAGCCAAGTGGCTGGACTAGCGGGAGTTGGGGGACAAGAGACCCAGTACTTC.

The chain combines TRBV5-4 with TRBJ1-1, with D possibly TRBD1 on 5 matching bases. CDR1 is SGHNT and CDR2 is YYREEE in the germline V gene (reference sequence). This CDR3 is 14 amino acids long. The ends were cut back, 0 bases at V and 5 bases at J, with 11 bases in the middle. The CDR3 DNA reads TGTGCCAGCAGCTTGGATCGCGGGGGAACTGAAGCTTTCTTT. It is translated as CASSLDRGGTEAFF.

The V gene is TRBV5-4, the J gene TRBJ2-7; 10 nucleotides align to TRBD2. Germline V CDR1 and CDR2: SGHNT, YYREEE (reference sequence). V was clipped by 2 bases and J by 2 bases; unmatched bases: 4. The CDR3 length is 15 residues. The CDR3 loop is CASSLTSGGAYEQYF. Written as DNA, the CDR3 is TGTGCCAGCAGCTTAACCAGCGGGGGGGCCTACGAGCAGTACTTC. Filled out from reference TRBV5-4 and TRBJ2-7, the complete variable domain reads ETGVTQSPTHLIKTRGQQVTLRCSSQSGHNTVSWYQQALGQGPQFIFQYYREEENGRGNFPPRFSGLQFPNYSSELNVNALELDDSALYLCASSLTSGGAYEQYFGPGTRLTVT.

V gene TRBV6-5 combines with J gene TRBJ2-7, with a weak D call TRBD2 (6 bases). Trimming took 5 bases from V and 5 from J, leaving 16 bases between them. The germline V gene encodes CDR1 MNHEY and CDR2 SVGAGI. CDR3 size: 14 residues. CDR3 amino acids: CASSLGPGAHEQYF. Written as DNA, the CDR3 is TGTGCCAGCAGTCTTGGACCGGGAGCCCACGAGCAGTACTTC.

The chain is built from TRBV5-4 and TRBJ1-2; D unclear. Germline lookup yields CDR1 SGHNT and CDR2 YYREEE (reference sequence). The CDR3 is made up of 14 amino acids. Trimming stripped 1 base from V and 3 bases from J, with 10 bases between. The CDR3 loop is CASSLSLGDYGYTF. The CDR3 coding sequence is TGTGCCAGCAGCTTGTCCCTGGGAGACTATGGCTACACCTTC.

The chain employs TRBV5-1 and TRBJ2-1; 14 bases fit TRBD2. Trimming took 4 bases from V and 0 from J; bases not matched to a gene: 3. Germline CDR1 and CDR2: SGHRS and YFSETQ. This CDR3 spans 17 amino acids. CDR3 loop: CASSVGTSGGSYNEQFF. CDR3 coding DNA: TGCGCCAGCAGCGTAGGGACTAGCGGGGGCTCCTACAATGAGCAGTTCTTC.

This CDR3 is CASSPQGTYLYQETQYF. CDR3 coding DNA: TGTGCCAGCAGCCCCCAAGGGACATATCTGTACCAAGAGACCCAGTACTTC. This chain links TRBV7-9 with TRBJ2-5; a weak D match, TRBD1 (6 bases). There are 17 residues in the CDR3. CDR1 and CDR2 (germline): SEHNR, FQNEAQ (reference sequence). Trimming left V 5 bases short and J 0 bases short, with 19 bases between. The whole variable domain, filled in from reference TRBV7-9 and TRBJ2-5, reads DTGVSQNPRHKITKRGQNVTFRCDPISEHNRLYWYRQTLGQGPEFLTYFQNEAQLEKSRLLSDRFSAERPKGSFSTLEIQRTEQGDSAMYLCASSPQGTYLYQETQYFGPGTRLLVL.

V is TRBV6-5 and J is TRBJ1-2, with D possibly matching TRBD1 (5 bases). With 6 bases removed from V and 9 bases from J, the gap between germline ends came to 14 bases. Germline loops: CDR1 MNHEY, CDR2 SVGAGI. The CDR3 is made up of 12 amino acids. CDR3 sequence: CASSGRSGSYTF. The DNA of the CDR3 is TGTGCCAGCAGCGGCCGCTCAGGGAGCTACACCTTC.

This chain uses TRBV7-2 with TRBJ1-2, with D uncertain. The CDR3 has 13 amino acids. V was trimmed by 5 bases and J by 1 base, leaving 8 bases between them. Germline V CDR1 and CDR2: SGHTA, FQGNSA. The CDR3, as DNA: TGTGCCAGCAGCCCTTACGGTAACTATGGCTACACCTTC. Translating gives CASSPYGNYGYTF.

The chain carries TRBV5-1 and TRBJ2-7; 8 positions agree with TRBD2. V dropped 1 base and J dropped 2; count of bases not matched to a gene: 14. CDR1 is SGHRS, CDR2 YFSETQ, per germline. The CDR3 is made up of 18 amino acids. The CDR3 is CASSLTIPTSGGPYEQYF. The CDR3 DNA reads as TGCGCCAGCAGCTTGACAATTCCTACTAGCGGCGGCCCCTACGAGCAGTACTTC.

CDR3 bases: TGTGCCAGTAGTCAGGGGACATACTCCTACGAGCAGTACTTC. It translates to CASSQGTYSYEQYF. The V gene is TRBV19, the J gene TRBJ2-7; tentatively, D is TRBD1 (6 bases). The CDR3 is made up of 14 amino acids. The germline V and J ends were trimmed by 5 bases and 0 bases, with 11 bases remaining between them. Germline lookup yields CDR1 LNHDA and CDR2 SQIVND (reference sequence).

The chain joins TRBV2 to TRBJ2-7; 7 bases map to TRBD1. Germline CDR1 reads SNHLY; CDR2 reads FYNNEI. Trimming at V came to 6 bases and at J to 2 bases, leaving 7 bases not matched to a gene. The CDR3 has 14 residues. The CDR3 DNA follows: TGTGCCAGCAGGACACCGGGACAGACCTACGAGCAGTACTTC. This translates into CASRTPGQTYEQYF.

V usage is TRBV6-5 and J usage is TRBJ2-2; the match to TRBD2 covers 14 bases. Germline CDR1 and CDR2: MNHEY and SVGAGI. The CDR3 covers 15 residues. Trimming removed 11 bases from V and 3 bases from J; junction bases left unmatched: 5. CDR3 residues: CASRTSGRYTGELFF. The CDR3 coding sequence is TGTGCCTCCAGGACTAGCGGGAGGTACACCGGGGAGCTGTTTTTT.

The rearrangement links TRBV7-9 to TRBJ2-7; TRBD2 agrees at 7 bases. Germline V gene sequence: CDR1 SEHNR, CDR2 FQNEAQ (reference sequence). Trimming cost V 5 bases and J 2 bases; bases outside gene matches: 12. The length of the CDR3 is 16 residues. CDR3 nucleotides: TGTGCCAGCAGCCCGCCCGTCAGCGGGGCAACCTACGAGCAGTACTTC. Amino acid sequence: CASSPPVSGATYEQYF. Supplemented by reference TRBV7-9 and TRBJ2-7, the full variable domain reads DTGVSQNPRHKITKRGQNVTFRCDPISEHNRLYWYRQTLGQGPEFLTYFQNEAQLEKSRLLSDRFSAERPKGSFSTLEIQRTEQGDSAMYLCASSPPVSGATYEQYFGPGTRLTVT.

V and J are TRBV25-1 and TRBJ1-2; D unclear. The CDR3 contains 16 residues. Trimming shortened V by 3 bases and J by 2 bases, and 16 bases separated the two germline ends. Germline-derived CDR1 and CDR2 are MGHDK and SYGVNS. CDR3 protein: CASSEPLGTPNYGYTF. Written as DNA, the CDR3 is TGTGCCAGCAGTGAGCCGCTGGGCACGCCCAACTATGGCTACACCTTC.

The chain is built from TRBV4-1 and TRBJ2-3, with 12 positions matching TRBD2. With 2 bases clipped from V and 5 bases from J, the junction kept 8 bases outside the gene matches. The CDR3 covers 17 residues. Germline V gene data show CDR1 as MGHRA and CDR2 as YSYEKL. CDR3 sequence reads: CASSQLAGGPGGDTQYF. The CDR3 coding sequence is TGCGCCAGCAGCCAACTAGCGGGAGGGCCGGGAGGAGATACGCAGTATTTT.